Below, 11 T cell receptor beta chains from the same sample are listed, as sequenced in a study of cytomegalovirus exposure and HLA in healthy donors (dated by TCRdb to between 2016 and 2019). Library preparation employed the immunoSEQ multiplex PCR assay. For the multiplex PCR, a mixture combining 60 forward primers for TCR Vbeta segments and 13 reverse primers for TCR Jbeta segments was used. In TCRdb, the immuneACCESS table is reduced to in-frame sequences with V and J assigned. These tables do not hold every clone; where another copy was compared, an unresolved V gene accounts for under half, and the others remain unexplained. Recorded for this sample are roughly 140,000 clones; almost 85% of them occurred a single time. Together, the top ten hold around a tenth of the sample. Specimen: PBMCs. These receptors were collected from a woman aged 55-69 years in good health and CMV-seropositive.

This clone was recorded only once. In DNA, the CDR3 is TGTGCCAGCGGGGGCCCAAATCAGCCCCAGCATTTT. Its protein is CASGGPNQPQHF. This chain connects TRBV28 to TRBJ1-5, with D tentatively TRBD1 (6 bases). Trimming removed 8 bases at V and 4 bases at J, with 9 bases between. Germline CDR1 reads MDHEN; CDR2 reads SYDVKM. The CDR3 is 12 residues long.

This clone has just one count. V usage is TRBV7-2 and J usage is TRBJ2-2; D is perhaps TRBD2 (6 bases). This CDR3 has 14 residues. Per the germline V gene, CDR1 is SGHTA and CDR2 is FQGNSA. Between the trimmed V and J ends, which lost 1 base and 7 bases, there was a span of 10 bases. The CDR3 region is CASSLGYGGGELFF. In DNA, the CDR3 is TGTGCCAGCAGCTTAGGGTACGGGGGCGGGGAGCTGTTTTTT.

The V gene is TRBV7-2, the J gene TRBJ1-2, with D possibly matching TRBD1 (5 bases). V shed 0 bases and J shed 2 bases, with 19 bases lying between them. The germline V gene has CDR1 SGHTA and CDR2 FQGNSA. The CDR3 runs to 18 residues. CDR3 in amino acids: CASSLAPPSPGGNYGYTF. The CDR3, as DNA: TGTGCCAGCAGCTTAGCCCCGCCATCTCCGGGGGGGAACTATGGCTACACCTTC.

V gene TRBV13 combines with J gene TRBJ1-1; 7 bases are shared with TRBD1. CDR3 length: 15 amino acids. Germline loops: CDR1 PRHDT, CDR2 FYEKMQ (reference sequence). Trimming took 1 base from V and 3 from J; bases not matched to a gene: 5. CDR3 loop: CASSLEGGRDTEAFF. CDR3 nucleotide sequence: TGTGCCAGCAGCTTAGAAGGGGGCAGAGACACTGAAGCTTTCTTT.

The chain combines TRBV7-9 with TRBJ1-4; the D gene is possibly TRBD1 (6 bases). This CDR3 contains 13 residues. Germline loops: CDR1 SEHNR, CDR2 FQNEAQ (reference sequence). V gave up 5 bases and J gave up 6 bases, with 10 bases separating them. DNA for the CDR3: TGTGCCAGCAGCAGGGGGGGAGATGAAAAACTGTTTTTT. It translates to CASSRGGDEKLFF.

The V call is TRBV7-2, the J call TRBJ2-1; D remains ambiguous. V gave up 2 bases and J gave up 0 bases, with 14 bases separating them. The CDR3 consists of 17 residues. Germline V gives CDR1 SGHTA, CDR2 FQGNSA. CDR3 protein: CASSLLPGSSSYNEQFF. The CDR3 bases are TGTGCCAGCAGCTTATTGCCGGGTTCCAGCTCCTACAATGAGCAGTTCTTC.

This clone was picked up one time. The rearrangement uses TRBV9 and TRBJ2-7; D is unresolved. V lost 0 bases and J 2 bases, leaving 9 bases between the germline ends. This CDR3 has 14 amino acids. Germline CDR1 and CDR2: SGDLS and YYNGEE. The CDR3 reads CASSVGNRPYEQYF. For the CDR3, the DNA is TGTGCCAGCAGCGTAGGGAACAGACCCTACGAGCAGTACTTC.

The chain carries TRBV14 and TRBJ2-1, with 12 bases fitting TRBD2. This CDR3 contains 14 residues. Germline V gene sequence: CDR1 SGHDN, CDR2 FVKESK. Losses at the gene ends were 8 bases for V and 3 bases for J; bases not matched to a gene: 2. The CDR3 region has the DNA TGTGCCAGCCAGACTAGCGGGAGCTACAATGAGCAGTTCTTC. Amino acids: CASQTSGSYNEQFF.

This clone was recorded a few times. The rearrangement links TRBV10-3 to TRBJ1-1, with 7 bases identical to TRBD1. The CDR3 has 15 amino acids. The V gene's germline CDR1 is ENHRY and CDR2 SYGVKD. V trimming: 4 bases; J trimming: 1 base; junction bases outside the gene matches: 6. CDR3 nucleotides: TGTGCCATCAGTGGGGAGACAGGGCCGAACACTGAAGCTTTCTTT. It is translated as CAISGETGPNTEAFF.

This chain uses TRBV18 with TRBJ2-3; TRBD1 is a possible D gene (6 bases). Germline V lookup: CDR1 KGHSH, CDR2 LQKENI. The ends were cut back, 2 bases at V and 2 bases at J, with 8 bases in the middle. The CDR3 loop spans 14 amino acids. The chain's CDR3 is CASSPGQITDTQYF. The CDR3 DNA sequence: TGTGCCAGCTCACCAGGACAGATCACAGATACGCAGTATTTT. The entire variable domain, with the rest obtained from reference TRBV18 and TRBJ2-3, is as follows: NAGVMQNPRHLVRRRGQEARLRCSPMKGHSHVYWYRQLPEEGLKFMVYLQKENIIDESGMPKERFSAEFPKEGPSILRIQQVVRGDSAAYFCASSPGQITDTQYFGPGTRLTVL.

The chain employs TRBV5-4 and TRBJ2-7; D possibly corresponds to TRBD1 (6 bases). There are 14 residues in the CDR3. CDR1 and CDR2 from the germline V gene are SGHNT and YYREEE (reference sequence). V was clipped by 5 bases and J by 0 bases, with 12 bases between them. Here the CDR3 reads CASSLGGYSYEQYF. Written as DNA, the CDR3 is TGTGCCAGCAGTTTAGGGGGATACTCCTACGAGCAGTACTTC. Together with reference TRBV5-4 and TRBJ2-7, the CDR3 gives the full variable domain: ETGVTQSPTHLIKTRGQQVTLRCSSQSGHNTVSWYQQALGQGPQFIFQYYREEENGRGNFPPRFSGLQFPNYSSELNVNALELDDSALYLCASSLGGYSYEQYFGPGTRLTVT.